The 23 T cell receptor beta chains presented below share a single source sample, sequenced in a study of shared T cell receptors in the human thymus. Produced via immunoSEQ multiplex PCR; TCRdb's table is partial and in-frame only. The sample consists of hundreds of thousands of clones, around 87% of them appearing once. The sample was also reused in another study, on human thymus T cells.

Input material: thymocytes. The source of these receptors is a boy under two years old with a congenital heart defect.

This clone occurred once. Written as DNA, the CDR3 is TGTGCCAGCAACGACTCTCCGGGCACAGATACGCAGTATTTT. Residues: CASNDSPGTDTQYF. The genes are TRBV2 and TRBJ2-3; D unresolved. The length of the CDR3 is 14 residues. V lost 7 bases and J 1 base, leaving 12 bases between the germline ends. In germline, CDR1 is SNHLY, CDR2 FYNNEI.

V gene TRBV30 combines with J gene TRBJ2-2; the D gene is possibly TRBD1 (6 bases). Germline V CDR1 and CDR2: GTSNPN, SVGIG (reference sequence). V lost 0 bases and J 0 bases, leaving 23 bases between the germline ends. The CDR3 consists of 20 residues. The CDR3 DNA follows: TGTGCCTGGAGTGTACGAGGGACATGGGTGTATTCAGCGAACACCGGGGAGCTGTTTTTT. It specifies CAWSVRGTWVYSANTGELFF. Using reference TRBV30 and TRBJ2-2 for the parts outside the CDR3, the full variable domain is SQTIHQWPATLVQPVGSPLSLECTVEGTSNPNLYWYRQAAGRGLQLLFYSVGIGQISSEVPQNLSASRPQDRQFILSSKKLLLSDSGFYLCAWSVRGTWVYSANTGELFFGEGSRLTVL.

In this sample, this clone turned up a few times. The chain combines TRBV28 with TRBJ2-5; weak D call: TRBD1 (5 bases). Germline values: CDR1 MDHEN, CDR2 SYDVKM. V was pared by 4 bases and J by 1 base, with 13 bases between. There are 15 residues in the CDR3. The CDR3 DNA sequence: TGTGCCAGCAGTTCCCTGAACAGGATCCAAGAGACCCAGTACTTC. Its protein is CASSSLNRIQETQYF.

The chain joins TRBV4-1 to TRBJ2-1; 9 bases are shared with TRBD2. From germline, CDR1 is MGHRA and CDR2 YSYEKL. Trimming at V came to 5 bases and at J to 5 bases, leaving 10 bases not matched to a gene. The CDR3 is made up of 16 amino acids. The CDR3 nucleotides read TGCGCCAGCAGCTCGCGGGAGGGCCGGATCAACAATGAGCAGTTCTTC. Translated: CASSSREGRINNEQFF.

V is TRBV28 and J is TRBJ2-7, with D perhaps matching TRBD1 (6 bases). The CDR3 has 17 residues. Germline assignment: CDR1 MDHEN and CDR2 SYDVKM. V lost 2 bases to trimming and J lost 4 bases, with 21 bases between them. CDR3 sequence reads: CASSLRLRGHLIYEQYF. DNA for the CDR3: TGTGCCAGCAGTTTAAGGCTCAGGGGACATCTTATATACGAGCAGTACTTC.

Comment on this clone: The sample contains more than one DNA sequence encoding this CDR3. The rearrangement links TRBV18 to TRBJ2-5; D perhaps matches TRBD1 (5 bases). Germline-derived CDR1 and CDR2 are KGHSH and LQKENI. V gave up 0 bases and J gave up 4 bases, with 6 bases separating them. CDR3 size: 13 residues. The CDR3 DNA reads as TGTGCCAGCTCACCACCAAGGGGAGAGACCCAGTACTTC. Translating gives CASSPPRGETQYF.

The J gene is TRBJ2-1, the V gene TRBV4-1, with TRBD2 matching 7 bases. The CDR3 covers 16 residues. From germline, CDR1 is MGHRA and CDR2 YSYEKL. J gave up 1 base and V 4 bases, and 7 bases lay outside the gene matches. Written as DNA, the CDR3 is TGCGCCAGCAGCCTCAGGAGCGGGGCTTCCTACAATGAGCAGTTCTTC. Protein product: CASSLRSGASYNEQFF.

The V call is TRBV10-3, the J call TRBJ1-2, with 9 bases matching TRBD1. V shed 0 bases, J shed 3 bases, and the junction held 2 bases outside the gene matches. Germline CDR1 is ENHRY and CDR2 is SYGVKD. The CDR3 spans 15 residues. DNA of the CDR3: TGTGCCATCAGTGAGTCGGGACAGGGACACTATGGCTACACCTTC. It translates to CAISESGQGHYGYTF.

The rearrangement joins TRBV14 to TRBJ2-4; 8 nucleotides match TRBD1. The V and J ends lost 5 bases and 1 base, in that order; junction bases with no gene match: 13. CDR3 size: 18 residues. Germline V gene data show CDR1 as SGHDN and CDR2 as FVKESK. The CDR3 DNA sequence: TGTGCCAGCAGCATGGTGGGGGAGCAGGGGGCTGCCAAAAACATTCAGTACTTC. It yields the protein CASSMVGEQGAAKNIQYF.

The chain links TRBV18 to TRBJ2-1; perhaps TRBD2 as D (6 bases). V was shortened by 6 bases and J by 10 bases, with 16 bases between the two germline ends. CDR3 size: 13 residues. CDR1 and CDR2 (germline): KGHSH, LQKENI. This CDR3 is CASSMLLAGEQFF. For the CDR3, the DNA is TGTGCCAGCTCTATGCTACTAGCTGGAGAGCAGTTCTTC.

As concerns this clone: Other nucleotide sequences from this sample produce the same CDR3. The CDR3 spells CSARGGFF. In DNA, the CDR3 is TGCAGTGCAAGGGGGGGGTTCTTC. The chain has TRBV20-1 and TRBJ2-1; D might be TRBD2 (7 bases). Germline V gene lookup returns CDR1 DFQATT and CDR2 SNEGSKA (reference sequence). The V end was cut by 6 bases, the J end by 15 bases, with 9 bases between. This CDR3 has 8 amino acids.

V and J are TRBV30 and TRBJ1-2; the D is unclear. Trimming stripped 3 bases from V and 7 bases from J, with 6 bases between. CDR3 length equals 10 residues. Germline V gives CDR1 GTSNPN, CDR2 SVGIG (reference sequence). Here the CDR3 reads CAWRLAGYTF. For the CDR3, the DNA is TGTGCCTGGAGGTTGGCTGGCTACACCTTC.

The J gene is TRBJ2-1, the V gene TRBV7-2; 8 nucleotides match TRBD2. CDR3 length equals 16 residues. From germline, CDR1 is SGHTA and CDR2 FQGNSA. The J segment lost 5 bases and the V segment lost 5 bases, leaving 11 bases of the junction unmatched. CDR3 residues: CASSPRDGGAHNEQFF. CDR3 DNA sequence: TGTGCCAGCAGCCCTAGAGACGGGGGGGCGCACAATGAGCAGTTCTTC.

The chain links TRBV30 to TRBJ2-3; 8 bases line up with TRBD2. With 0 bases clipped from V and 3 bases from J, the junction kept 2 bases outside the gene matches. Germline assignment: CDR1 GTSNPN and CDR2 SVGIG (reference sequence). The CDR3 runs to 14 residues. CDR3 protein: CAWSVQRETDTQYF. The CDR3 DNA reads TGTGCCTGGAGTGTACAGCGGGAGACAGATACGCAGTATTTT.

CDR3 region: CAWRPPLTGVEGYTF. The CDR3 DNA reads as TGTGCCTGGAGACCTCCGTTAACAGGGGTTGAGGGCTACACCTTC. The chain recombines TRBV30 with TRBJ1-2; 7 nucleotides agree with TRBD1. The CDR3 runs 15 residues. Germline V lookup: CDR1 GTSNPN, CDR2 SVGIG (reference sequence). V lost 3 bases, J lost 8 bases, and 15 bases stayed unmatched.

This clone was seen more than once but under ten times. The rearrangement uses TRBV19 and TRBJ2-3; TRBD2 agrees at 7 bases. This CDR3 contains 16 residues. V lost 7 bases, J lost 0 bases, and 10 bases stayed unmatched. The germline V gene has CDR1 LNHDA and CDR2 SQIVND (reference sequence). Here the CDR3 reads CASTPRWGGSTDTQYF. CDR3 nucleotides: TGTGCCAGTACTCCCCGTTGGGGGGGTAGCACAGATACGCAGTATTTT.

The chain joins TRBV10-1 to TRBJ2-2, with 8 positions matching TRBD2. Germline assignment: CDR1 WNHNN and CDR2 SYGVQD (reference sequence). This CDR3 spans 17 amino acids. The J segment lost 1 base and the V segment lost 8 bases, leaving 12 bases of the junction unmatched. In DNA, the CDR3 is TGCGCCAGCTCGAGACTAGCGTCGCCGCGGAACACCGGGGAGCTGTTTTTT. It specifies CASSRLASPRNTGELFF.

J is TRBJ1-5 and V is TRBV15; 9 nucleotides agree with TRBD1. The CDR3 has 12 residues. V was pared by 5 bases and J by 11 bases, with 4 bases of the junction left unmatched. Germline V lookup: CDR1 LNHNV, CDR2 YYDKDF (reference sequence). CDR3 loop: CATSYRGQTQHF. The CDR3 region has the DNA TGTGCCACCAGCTACAGGGGGCAAACCCAGCATTTT. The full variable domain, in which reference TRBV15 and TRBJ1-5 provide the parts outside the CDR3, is DAMVIQNPRYQVTQFGKPVTLSCSQTLNHNVMYWYQQKSSQAPKLLFHYYDKDFNNEADTPDNFQSRRPNTSFCFLDIRSPGLGDTAMYLCATSYRGQTQHFGDGTRLSIL.

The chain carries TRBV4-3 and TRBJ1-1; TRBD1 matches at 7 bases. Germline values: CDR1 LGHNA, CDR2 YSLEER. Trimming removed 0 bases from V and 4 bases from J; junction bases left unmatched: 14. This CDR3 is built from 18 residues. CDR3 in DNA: TGCGCCAGCAGCCAAGATCGCGTGAAGGGGGCGACGAGCACTGAAGCTTTCTTT. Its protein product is CASSQDRVKGATSTEAFF.

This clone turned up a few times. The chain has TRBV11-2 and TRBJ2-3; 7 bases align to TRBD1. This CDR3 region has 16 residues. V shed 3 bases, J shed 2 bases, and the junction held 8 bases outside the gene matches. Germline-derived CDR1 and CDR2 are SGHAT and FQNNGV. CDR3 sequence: CASSFKTGQFTDTQYF. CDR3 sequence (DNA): TGTGCCAGCAGCTTCAAGACAGGGCAATTCACAGATACGCAGTATTTT.

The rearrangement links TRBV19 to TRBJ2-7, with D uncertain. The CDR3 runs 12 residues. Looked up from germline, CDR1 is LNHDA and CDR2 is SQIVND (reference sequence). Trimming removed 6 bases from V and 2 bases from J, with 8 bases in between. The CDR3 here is CASSGSTYEQYF. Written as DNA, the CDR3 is TGTGCCAGTAGCGGTAGTACCTACGAGCAGTACTTC.

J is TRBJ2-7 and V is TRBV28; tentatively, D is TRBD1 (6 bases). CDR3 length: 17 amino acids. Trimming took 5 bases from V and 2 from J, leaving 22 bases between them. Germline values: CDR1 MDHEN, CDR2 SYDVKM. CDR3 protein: CASSPIPLTGPPYEQYF. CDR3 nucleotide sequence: TGTGCCAGCAGTCCTATCCCCCTTACAGGGCCCCCCTACGAGCAGTACTTC.

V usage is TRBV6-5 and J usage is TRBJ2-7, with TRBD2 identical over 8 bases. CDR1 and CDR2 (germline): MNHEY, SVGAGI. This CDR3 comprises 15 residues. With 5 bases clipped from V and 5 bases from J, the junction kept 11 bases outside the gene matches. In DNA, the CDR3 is TGTGCCAGCAGTCCGAATCGAGCGGGAGCCCACGAGCAGTACTTC. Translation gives CASSPNRAGAHEQYF.